This is a list of T cell receptor beta chains from one sample in a study of shared clonotypes between healthy human individuals. Here immunoSEQ multiplex PCR was the method, and the copy in TCRdb shows in-frame clones only, minus some. Found here are over 1.4 million clones, 95% to 97% of them singletons; the top ten hold approximately 1%. The sample consisted of naive CD4+ T cells sorted from blood. The source is a man younger than 45 in good health. The CDR3 runs from the conserved cysteine through the conserved F or W. D genes are given only for firm matches. Clone size, where shown, is once, few, many, or a class for clones that have expanded.

CASSYGLAGEETQYF,TGTGCCAGCAGCTACGGACTAGCGGGAGAAGAGACCCAGTACTTC,TRBJ2-5,TRBD2,TRBV13,NA
CASTPQLRTSGYTGELFF,TGCGCCAGCACTCCGCAACTCCGGACTAGCGGTTACACCGGGGAGCTGTTTTTT,TRBJ2-2,TRBD2,TRBV5-1,NA
CASSPQGGTNTEAFF,TGTGCCAGCAGCCCCCAGGGTGGAACGAACACTGAAGCTTTCTTT,TRBJ1-1,NA,TRBV2,NA
CASSLVGSATGELFF,TGTGCCAGCAGCTTAGTGGGGAGTGCAACCGGGGAGCTGTTTTTT,TRBJ2-2,NA,TRBV7-8,once
CASSPEVLSGNTIYF,TGTGCCAGCTCACCCGAGGTCCTCTCTGGAAACACCATATATTTT,TRBJ1-3,NA,TRBV18,NA
CASSYRENTEAFF,TGCGCCAGCAGCTACAGAGAGAACACTGAAGCTTTCTTT,TRBJ1-1,NA,TRBV10-1,NA
CASSLGSGGLNEKLFF,TGTGCCAGCAGCTTAGGAAGCGGGGGGCTTAATGAAAAACTGTTTTTT,TRBJ1-4,NA,TRBV11-2,NA
CASSPTPSYSGNTIYF,TGTGCCAGCAGCCCCACCCCCTCTTACTCTGGAAACACCATATATTTT,TRBJ1-3,NA,TRBV7-4,NA
CASSLDWGTQYF,TGTGCCAGCAGCTTAGATTGGGGGACCCAGTACTTC,TRBJ2-5,NA,TRBV11-2,NA
CASSVEVAGGAGEQFF,TGTGCCAGCAGCGTAGAGGTAGCGGGAGGGGCGGGTGAGCAGTTCTTC,TRBJ2-1,TRBD2,TRBV9,NA
CSVAFPGMAQETQYF,TGCAGCGTTGCTTTTCCAGGGATGGCCCAAGAGACCCAGTACTTC,TRBJ2-5,NA,TRBV29-1,NA
CASSPPLAGGQYEQYF,TGTGCCAGCTCACCACCGCTAGCGGGAGGGCAATACGAGCAGTACTTC,TRBJ2-7,TRBD2,TRBV18,NA
CASGLVLGGRVSEQFF,TGTGCTAGTGGTTTGGTACTCGGCGGGAGGGTAAGTGAGCAGTTCTTC,TRBJ2-1,TRBD2,TRBV12-5,NA
CASSQWTVYNEQFF,TGCGCCAGCAGCCAATGGACTGTATACAATGAGCAGTTCTTC,TRBJ2-1,NA,TRBV4-1,NA
CASSVAGGSTEAFF,TGTGCCAGCAGCGTAGCTGGGGGGAGCACTGAAGCTTTCTTT,TRBJ1-1,NA,TRBV9,NA
CAIRGRTEAFF,TGTGCCATCAGGGGGCGAACTGAAGCTTTCTTT,TRBJ1-1,TRBD1,TRBV30,NA
CASSLAGTGEGEQYF,TGTGCCAGCAGTTTAGCCGGGACAGGGGAGGGCGAGCAGTACTTC,TRBJ2-7,TRBD1,TRBV28,NA